Below, 18 T cell receptor beta chains from the same sample are listed, as sequenced in a study of T cells in localized non-small cell lung cancer. Assay used: immunoSEQ multiplex PCR; TCRdb lists only in-frame clones, some missing. The sample has 2,100 or so clones, roughly 30% seen once. The sequences come from normal lung tissue next to the tumor, collected before any cancer treatment. These receptors were obtained from a male donor aged 60 or older with stage I squamous cell lung carcinoma.

This clone was detected a few times. The chain joins TRBV11-3 to TRBJ2-1, with D possibly being TRBD1 (6 bases). The CDR3 runs 15 residues. Germline values: CDR1 SGHNT, CDR2 YENEEA. The V and J ends lost 5 bases and 0 bases respectively, with 11 bases between them. The CDR3 nucleotides read TGTGCCAGCAGCAAGGACAGCAGCTCCTACAATGAGCAGTTCTTC. Amino acid sequence: CASSKDSSSYNEQFF.

Only a few counts were recorded for this clone. V is TRBV11-3 and J is TRBJ1-2, with D tentatively TRBD1 (6 bases). The CDR3 extends over 15 amino acids. Germline CDR1 and CDR2: SGHNT and YENEEA. Trimming removed 2 bases from V and 5 bases from J, with 15 bases in between. DNA of the CDR3: TGTGCCAGCAGCTTACTTCGGACAGTCCTTTATGGCTACACCTTC. Protein sequence: CASSLLRTVLYGYTF.

The chain is built from TRBV29-1 and TRBJ1-1; D is possibly TRBD1 (5 bases). Germline CDR1 reads SQVTM; CDR2 reads ANQGSEA. The CDR3 consists of 13 residues. V was cut by 7 bases and J by 1 base, with 13 bases left in between. CDR3 sequence reads: CSAATGTNTEAFF. CDR3 in DNA: TGCAGCGCCGCTACAGGAACGAACACTGAAGCTTTCTTT. Drawing the rest from reference TRBV29-1 and TRBJ1-1, the complete variable domain is SAVISQKPSRDICQRGTSLTIQCQVDSQVTMMFWYRQQPGQSLTLIATANQGSEATYESGFVIDKFPISRPNLTFSTLTVSNMSPEDSSIYLCSAATGTNTEAFFGQGTRLTVV.

This clone is medium-sized. DNA for the CDR3: TGTGCCAGCAGTGAGTGGGACAGGGGTTCCGAGACCCAGTACTTC. Its translation is CASSEWDRGSETQYF. The chain employs TRBV9 and TRBJ2-5, with 10 bases matching TRBD1. This CDR3 has 15 amino acids. The germline V gene encodes CDR1 SGDLS and CDR2 YYNGEE. The J segment lost 5 bases and the V segment lost 5 bases, leaving 9 bases of the junction unmatched.

CDR3: CASSPPGGSNQPQHF. As DNA, the CDR3 is TGTGCCAGCTCTCCCCCAGGGGGAAGCAATCAGCCCCAGCATTTT. The rearrangement uses TRBV18 and TRBJ1-5, with TRBD1 identical over 7 bases. Losses at the gene ends were 6 bases for V and 1 base for J; bases not matched to a gene: 6. This CDR3 comprises 15 residues. Looked up from germline, CDR1 is KGHSH and CDR2 is LQKENI.

This clone was seen a handful of times. The J gene is TRBJ1-2, the V gene TRBV18, with D perhaps TRBD1 (5 bases). V shed 3 bases and J shed 3 bases, with 11 bases lying between them. Germline CDR1 is KGHSH and CDR2 is LQKENI. The CDR3 sequence is 14 residues long. CDR3 loop: CASSPRRDDYGYTF. In DNA, the CDR3 is TGTGCCAGCTCACCTAGGAGGGACGACTATGGCTACACCTTC.

This clone has only a few counts. The chain is built from TRBV19 and TRBJ1-1; TRBD1 matches 9 bases. Germline V gene data show CDR1 as LNHDA and CDR2 as SQIVND (reference sequence). The trim removed 5 bases at V and 5 bases at J, leaving 6 bases unmatched. This CDR3 has 14 amino acids. CDR3 loop: CASSPGQGKTEAFF. The CDR3 coding sequence is TGTGCCAGTAGTCCAGGACAGGGGAAGACTGAAGCTTTCTTT. The variable domain in full, completed from reference TRBV19 and TRBJ1-1, reads DGGITQSPKYLFRKEGQNVTLSCEQNLNHDAMYWYRQDPGQGLRLIYYSQIVNDFQKGDIAEGYSVSREKKESFPLTVTSAQKNPTAFYLCASSPGQGKTEAFFGQGTRLTVV.

The J gene is TRBJ1-5, the V gene TRBV30, with D tentatively TRBD1 (6 bases). This CDR3 has 13 residues. CDR1 and CDR2 (germline): GTSNPN, SVGIG (reference sequence). Trimming cost V 1 base and J 5 bases, with 9 bases left between them. The CDR3 nucleotides are TGTGCCTGGAGTGCGGGGGGCGATCAGCCCCAGCATTTT. It codes for CAWSAGGDQPQHF. Complete variable domain (other parts from reference TRBV30 and TRBJ1-5): SQTIHQWPATLVQPVGSPLSLECTVEGTSNPNLYWYRQAAGRGLQLLFYSVGIGQISSEVPQNLSASRPQDRQFILSSKKLLLSDSGFYLCAWSAGGDQPQHFGDGTRLSIL.

In its sample, this clone ranks as medium-sized. The V gene is TRBV11-3, the J gene TRBJ1-3; the D gene is possibly TRBD1 (5 bases). Trimming stripped 2 bases from V and 2 bases from J, with 7 bases between. The length of the CDR3 is 14 residues. Germline assignment: CDR1 SGHNT and CDR2 YENEEA. As DNA, the CDR3 is TGTGCCAGCAGCTTAAGGGGAACTGGAAACACCATATATTTT. This sequence encodes CASSLRGTGNTIYF.

By its share, this clone is medium-sized. The rearrangement joins TRBV9 to TRBJ2-7; unclear D gene. From germline, CDR1 is SGDLS and CDR2 YYNGEE. CDR3 size: 14 residues. V lost 2 bases and J 3 bases, leaving 12 bases between the germline ends. In DNA form, the CDR3 reads TGTGCCAGCAGCGTGGCCCCCGACCTCTACGAGCAGTACTTC. Amino acids: CASSVAPDLYEQYF.

This clone is large within its sample. The chain has TRBV28 and TRBJ2-5; D remains ambiguous. The CDR3 length is 13 residues. Trimming stripped 7 bases from V and 3 bases from J, with 12 bases between. Germline V gene data show CDR1 as MDHEN and CDR2 as SYDVKM. The CDR3 spells CASIGRWEETQYF. CDR3 nucleotide sequence: TGTGCCAGCATCGGTCGTTGGGAAGAGACCCAGTACTTC. The whole variable domain, filled in from reference TRBV28 and TRBJ2-5, reads DVKVTQSSRYLVKRTGEKVFLECVQDMDHENMFWYRQDPGLGLRLIYFSYDVKMKEKGDIPEGYSVSREKKERFSLILESASTNQTSMYLCASIGRWEETQYFGPGTRLLVL.

The chain joins TRBV6-8 to TRBJ2-2; 14 positions agree with TRBD2. The CDR3 contains 17 residues. V was pared by 8 bases and J by 7 bases, with 12 bases of the junction left unmatched. The V gene's germline CDR1 is MNHGY and CDR2 SAAAGT. In DNA form, the CDR3 reads TGTGCCAGCCGGTTGGGGACTAGCGGGAGTAATGACGGGGAGCTGTTTTTT. Amino acid sequence: CASRLGTSGSNDGELFF.

The sample holds a few counts of this clone. The gene calls are TRBV19 and TRBJ2-7; possibly TRBD2 for D (6 bases). The CDR3 extends over 15 amino acids. The germline V and J ends were trimmed by 0 bases and 2 bases, with 11 bases remaining between them. Germline V gene data show CDR1 as LNHDA and CDR2 as SQIVND (reference sequence). CDR3 DNA sequence: TGTGCCAGTAGTATAGATCGGGGGATCCCCTACGAGCAGTACTTC. This encodes CASSIDRGIPYEQYF.

V gene TRBV19 combines with J gene TRBJ2-1; TRBD2 matches 10 bases. From germline, CDR1 is LNHDA and CDR2 SQIVND (reference sequence). There are 18 residues in the CDR3. With V trimmed by 0 bases and J by 7 bases, 12 bases remained unmatched. The chain's CDR3 is CASSIEGEWLAGVNEQFF. The DNA of the CDR3 is TGTGCCAGTAGTATAGAGGGAGAGTGGCTAGCGGGAGTGAATGAGCAGTTCTTC.

This clone came up a few times. The chain carries TRBV6-8 and TRBJ1-5; D possibly corresponds to TRBD1 (6 bases). The V gene's germline CDR1 is MNHGY and CDR2 SAAAGT. The CDR3 is 12 residues long. V dropped 6 bases and J dropped 7 bases, with 10 bases sitting between them. CDR3 DNA sequence: TGTGCCAGCAGCAACAGGGACCAGCCCCAGCATTTT. This translates into CASSNRDQPQHF.

This clone occurred a few times. The chain combines TRBV7-1 with TRBJ2-2, with D possibly TRBD2 on 6 matching bases. TRBV7-1 counts as an open reading frame of uncertain function. The CDR3 is 18 amino acids. V dropped 4 bases and J dropped 1 base, with 19 bases sitting between them. The CDR3 coding sequence is TGTGCCAGCAGCTTAAATTCCGGGAGACAACTGAACACCGGGGAGCTGTTTTTT. It encodes CASSLNSGRQLNTGELFF.

The chain is built from TRBV19 and TRBJ2-4, with a possible D match to TRBD2 (5 bases). With 7 bases removed from V and 0 bases from J, the gap between germline ends came to 10 bases. The CDR3 has 14 residues. CDR1 LNHDA and CDR2 SQIVND come from the germline V gene (reference sequence). The CDR3 bases are TGTGCCAGTATGGGGAGAGGAGCCAAAAACATTCAGTACTTC. It yields the protein CASMGRGAKNIQYF.

The genes are TRBV18 and TRBJ1-1, with D unclear. This CDR3 has 18 residues. Germline values: CDR1 KGHSH, CDR2 LQKENI. Trimming removed 1 base at V and 0 bases at J, with 18 bases between. Written as DNA, the CDR3 is TGTGCCAGCTCACCACGGTCAGAAACGGCTAAGATGAACACTGAAGCTTTCTTT. It codes for CASSPRSETAKMNTEAFF.